This is a list of T cell receptor beta chains from one sample in a study of graft-versus-host responses after intestinal transplantation. No antigen has been identified for these receptors. The method was immunoSEQ multiplex PCR; TCRdb's version includes in-frame clones alone and lacks a portion of them. The sample records approximately 92,000 clones, 90% to 95% being singletons. The specimen comprised unstimulated CD8+ T cells sorted from spleen or lymph node cells, sampled before intestinal transplant. Receptors originate from a human donor who received an intestinal transplant. CDR3s include the opening cysteine and the closing phenylalanine or tryptophan. A D gene is named only where the DNA matches it firmly. A row's size may be missing; if present it is once, few, many or a size class.

d_call,v_call,j_call,clone_size,cdr3_nt,cdr3_aa
NA,TRBV29-1,TRBJ2-7,NA,TGCAGCGTTGAATATGGTAAACAGGCCTACGAGCAGTACTTC,CSVEYGKQAYEQYF
NA,TRBV27,TRBJ1-2,NA,TGTGCCAGCAGTTTTGCCCCAAACTATGGCTACACCTTC,CASSFAPNYGYTF
NA,TRBV10-2,TRBJ2-5,NA,TGCGCCAGCAGTGAGTCAGGGACCGTCCTCCAAGAGACCCAGTACTTC,CASSESGTVLQETQYF
TRBD2,TRBV6-1,TRBJ2-5,NA,TGTGCCAGCAGTGAGCTAGCGGGGGGCCAAGAGACCCAGTACTTC,CASSELAGGQETQYF
NA,TRBV15,TRBJ1-6,few,TGTGCCACCAGCAACTTCTCCTTGTGGGGCTCCTATAATTCACCCCTCCACTTT,CATSNFSLWGSYNSPLHF
NA,TRBV15,TRBJ2-2,NA,TGTGCCACCGAACGGGAAAACACCGGGGAGCTGTTTTTT,CATERENTGELFF
NA,TRBV6-5,TRBJ1-1,NA,TGTGCCAGCAGTTATCGGGACGCCATGAACACTGAAGCTTTCTTT,CASSYRDAMNTEAFF
NA,TRBV27,TRBJ1-3,NA,TGTGCCAGCAGCGGCGGGAACACCATATATTTT,CASSGGNTIYF
TRBD1,TRBV5-1,TRBJ1-1,NA,TGCGCCAGCAGCTTGGTATTCAGGGGGCGAAGTAGGACTTTCTTT,CASSLVFRGRSRTFF
NA,TRBV2,TRBJ1-1,NA,TGTGCCAGCAGTGAAGTTGGGCCCTGGAACACTGAAGCTTTCTTT,CASSEVGPWNTEAFF
NA,TRBV4-1,TRBJ2-1,NA,TGCGCCAGCAGCTCCCGGATAGCGGCTCCGGCCTACAATGAGCAGTTCTTC,CASSSRIAAPAYNEQFF
NA,TRBV27,TRBJ1-2,NA,TGTGCCAGCAGTTTATCCTCGGCGGGAGGGGATGGTGGCTACACCTTC,CASSLSSAGGDGGYTF
TRBD1,TRBV18,TRBJ2-7,NA,TGTGCCAGCTCCCGACAGGGGGCCTACGAGCAGTACTTC,CASSRQGAYEQYF
TRBD2,TRBV7-2,TRBJ2-7,NA,TGTGCCAGCAGTGAAGCGGGAGCAGGGTCCTACGAGCAGTACTTC,CASSEAGAGSYEQYF
NA,TRBV2,TRBJ2-3,NA,TGTGCCAGCAGGCTGAGCACAGATACGCAGTATTTT,CASRLSTDTQYF
NA,TRBV6-5,TRBJ2-1,NA,TGTGCCAGCGGTGCTCATGGGGACGCCGATGAGCAGTTCTTC,CASGAHGDADEQFF